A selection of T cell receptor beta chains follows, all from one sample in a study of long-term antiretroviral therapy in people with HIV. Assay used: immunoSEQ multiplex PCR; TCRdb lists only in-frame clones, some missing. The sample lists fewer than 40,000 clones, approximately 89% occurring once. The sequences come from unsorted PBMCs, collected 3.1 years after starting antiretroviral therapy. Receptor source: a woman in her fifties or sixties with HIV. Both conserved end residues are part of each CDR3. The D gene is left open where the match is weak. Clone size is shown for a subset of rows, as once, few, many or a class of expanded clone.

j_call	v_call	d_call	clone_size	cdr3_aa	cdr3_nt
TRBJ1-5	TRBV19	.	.	CASSITKGQGPQHF	TGTGCCAGTAGTATAACAAAAGGGCAGGGGCCCCAGCATTTT
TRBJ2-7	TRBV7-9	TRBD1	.	CASSLTGGRPTYEQYF	TGTGCCAGCAGCCTTACAGGGGGTAGACCAACCTACGAGCAGTACTTC
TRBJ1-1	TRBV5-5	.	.	CASTLWTGETEAFF	TGTGCCAGCACCTTATGGACGGGAGAGACTGAAGCTTTCTTT
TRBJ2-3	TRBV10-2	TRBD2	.	CASSTSGGKYF	TGCGCCAGCAGCACTAGCGGGGGAAAGTATTTT
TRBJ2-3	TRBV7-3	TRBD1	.	CASSIGVTGGQDTQYF	TGTGCCAGCAGCATCGGCGTTACAGGGGGCCAAGATACGCAGTATTTT
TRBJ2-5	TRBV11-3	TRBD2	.	CASSDLAGGGGETQYF	TGTGCCAGCAGCGATCTAGCGGGGGGGGGTGGAGAGACCCAGTACTTC
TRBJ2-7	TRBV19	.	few	CASRDRRYEQYF	TGTGCCAGTAGGGACAGAAGGTACGAGCAGTACTTC
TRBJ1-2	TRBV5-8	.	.	CASSSTNPYGYTF	TGTGCCAGCAGCTCGACAAACCCCTATGGCTACACCTTC
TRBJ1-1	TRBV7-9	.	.	CASSFPVSGRKTEAFF	TGTGCCAGCAGCTTCCCCGTTTCAGGGCGGAAGACTGAAGCTTTCTTT
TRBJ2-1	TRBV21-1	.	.	CASSILAADEQFF	TGTGCCAGCAGCATACTAGCGGCCGATGAGCAGTTCTTC
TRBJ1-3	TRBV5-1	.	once	CASSSIPTGSGNTIYF	TGCGCCAGCAGCTCAATTCCGACAGGATCTGGAAACACCATATATTTT
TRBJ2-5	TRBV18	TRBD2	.	CASSPPVRGDETQYF	TGTGCCAGCTCACCACCGGTCCGGGGGGACGAGACCCAGTACTTC
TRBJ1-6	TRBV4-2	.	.	CASSQDWRSSYNSPLHF	TGTGCCAGCAGCCAAGACTGGAGGAGCTCCTATAATTCACCCCTCCACTTT
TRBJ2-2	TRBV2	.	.	CASSGGQASGELFF	TGTGCCAGCAGTGGGGGGCAGGCCTCCGGGGAGCTGTTTTTT
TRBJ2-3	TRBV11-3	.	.	CASSLGPASTDTQYF	TGTGCCAGCAGCTTGGGACCCGCGAGCACAGATACGCAGTATTTT
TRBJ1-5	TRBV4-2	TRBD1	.	CASSQVTGDPSNQPQHF	TGTGCCAGCAGCCAAGTCACAGGGGACCCTAGCAATCAGCCCCAGCATTTT
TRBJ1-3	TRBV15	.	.	CATSRDQGYRSGNTIYF	TGTGCCACCAGCAGAGATCAGGGATACCGCTCTGGAAACACCATATATTTT
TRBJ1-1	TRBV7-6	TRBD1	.	CASSLRDRMNTEAFF	TGTGCCAGCAGCTTACGGGACAGGATGAACACTGAAGCTTTCTTT
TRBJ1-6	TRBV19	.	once	CASRGNSPLHF	TGTGCCAGTAGGGGTAATTCACCCCTCCACTTT
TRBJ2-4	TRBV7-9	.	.	CASSLDLSQAKNIQYF	TGTGCCAGCAGCTTAGACTTATCTCAAGCCAAAAACATTCAGTACTTC
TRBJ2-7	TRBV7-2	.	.	CASSLEVGLTYEQYF	TGTGCCAGCAGCTTAGAGGTGGGACTCACCTACGAGCAGTACTTC
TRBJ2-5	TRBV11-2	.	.	CASSLQGGMSETQYF	TGTGCCAGCAGCTTACAAGGAGGAATGTCAGAGACCCAGTACTTC
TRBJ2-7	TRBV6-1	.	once	CASSVGSSTLEQYF	TGTGCCAGCAGTGTAGGGTCGAGTACGCTCGAGCAGTACTTC
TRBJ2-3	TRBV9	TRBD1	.	CASSADRDRGTDTQYF	TGTGCCAGCAGCGCCGACCGGGACAGGGGCACAGATACGCAGTATTTT
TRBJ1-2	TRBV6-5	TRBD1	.	CASSSGGFGYTF	TGTGCCAGCAGTTCAGGGGGCTTTGGCTACACCTTC
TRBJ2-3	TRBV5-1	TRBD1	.	CASRTGTGITDTQYF	TGCGCCAGCCGTACAGGGACAGGGATCACAGATACGCAGTATTTT
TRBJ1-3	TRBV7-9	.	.	CASSLAGRKASGNTIYF	TGTGCCAGCAGCTTGGCTGGACGGAAAGCTTCTGGAAACACCATATATTTT
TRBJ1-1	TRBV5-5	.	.	CASSLAFAGKTEAFF	TGTGCCAGCAGCTTGGCCTTTGCGGGGAAAACTGAAGCTTTCTTT
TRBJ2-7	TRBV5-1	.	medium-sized	CASSLYQETYEQYF	TGCGCCAGCAGCTTGTATCAGGAAACCTACGAGCAGTACTTC
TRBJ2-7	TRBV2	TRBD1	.	CASSGDRGGYYEQYF	TGTGCCAGCAGTGGGGACAGGGGAGGATACTACGAGCAGTACTTC
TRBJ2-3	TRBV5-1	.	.	CASSESGPLSTDTQYF	TGCGCCAGCAGCGAATCCGGGCCTTTAAGCACAGATACGCAGTATTTT
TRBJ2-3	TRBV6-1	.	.	CASSGWGATDTQYF	TGTGCCAGCAGTGGTTGGGGAGCCACAGATACGCAGTATTTT
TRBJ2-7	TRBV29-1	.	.	CSVAVSASYEQYF	TGCAGCGTTGCGGTCTCAGCGAGCTACGAGCAGTACTTC
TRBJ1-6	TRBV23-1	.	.	CASSQSGGQVNSPLHF	TGCGCCAGCAGTCAATCGGGTGGGCAGGTGAATTCACCCCTCCACTTT
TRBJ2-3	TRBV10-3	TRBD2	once	CAISESGLADSTDTQYF	TGTGCCATCAGTGAGTCGGGACTAGCGGATAGCACAGATACGCAGTATTTT
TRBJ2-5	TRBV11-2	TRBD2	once	CASSPGLAGRPWETQYF	TGTGCCAGCAGCCCCGGACTAGCGGGACGACCCTGGGAGACCCAGTACTTC
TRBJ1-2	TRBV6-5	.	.	CASSLDRNYGYTF	TGTGCCAGCAGTCTCGACCGAAACTATGGCTACACCTTC